A selection of T cell receptor beta chains follows, all from one sample in a study of shared clonotypes between healthy human individuals. Profiling relied on immunoSEQ multiplex PCR, and the TCRdb table lists in-frame clones only, not all of them. The sample consists of about 800,000 clones, just over 95% of them appearing once. Source material: naive CD8+ T cells sorted from blood. These receptors came from a man aged 25 to 40 in good health. Both conserved end residues are part of each CDR3. Each record gives: V gene, clone size, J gene, D gene, CDR3 protein, CDR3 DNA. D genes are given only for firm matches. The listing skips clone size in some rows; elsewhere it reads once, few, many or a size class.

V: TRBV7-9; size: -; J: TRBJ1-2; D: -; CDR3: CASSLAPGQGIHYGYTF; DNA: TGTGCCAGCAGCTTAGCTCCGGGCCAGGGGATACACTATGGCTACACCTTC
V: TRBV28; size: -; J: TRBJ2-5; D: -; CDR3: CAISADSPPQETQYF; DNA: TGTGCCATCAGCGCCGACAGCCCCCCCCAAGAGACCCAGTACTTC
V: TRBV4-3; size: -; J: TRBJ2-7; D: -; CDR3: CASSPRTGAYEQYF; DNA: TGCGCCAGCAGCCCCCGGACCGGGGCATACGAGCAGTACTTC
V: TRBV4-1; size: -; J: TRBJ2-1; D: TRBD2; CDR3: CASSQDRGDFIFF; DNA: TGCGCCAGCAGCCAAGATCGGGGGGACTTCATATTCTTC
V: TRBV23-1; size: -; J: TRBJ1-1; D: -; CDR3: CASSQSPGCLTEAFF; DNA: TGCGCCAGCAGTCAGTCGCCCGGGTGTTTAACTGAAGCTTTCTTT
V: TRBV10-1; size: -; J: TRBJ2-3; D: -; CDR3: CASGEPDTDTQYF; DNA: TGCGCCAGTGGGGAACCTGACACAGATACGCAGTATTTT
V: TRBV7-9; size: -; J: TRBJ2-7; D: -; CDR3: CASSLVTVYEQYF; DNA: TGTGCCAGCAGCTTAGTGACAGTATACGAGCAGTACTTC
V: TRBV9; size: -; J: TRBJ1-1; D: -; CDR3: CASSLPAFF; DNA: TGTGCCAGCAGCTTACCAGCTTTCTTT
V: TRBV27; size: once; J: TRBJ2-5; D: TRBD2; CDR3: CASSLGLAAPETQYF; DNA: TGTGCCAGCAGTTTAGGTCTAGCGGCCCCTGAGACCCAGTACTTC
V: TRBV28; size: -; J: TRBJ2-3; D: TRBD2; CDR3: CASSLSLSGRTSDTQYF; DNA: TGTGCCAGCAGCTTAAGCCTTAGCGGGAGGACCTCAGATACGCAGTATTTT
V: TRBV5-1; size: -; J: TRBJ2-7; D: TRBD1; CDR3: CASSLVQGADEQYF; DNA: TGCGCCAGCAGCTTGGTGCAGGGGGCGGACGAGCAGTACTTC
V: TRBV7-9; size: -; J: TRBJ1-1; D: -; CDR3: CASSRPGPSNTEAFF; DNA: TGTGCCAGCAGTCGGCCGGGACCCTCGAACACTGAAGCTTTCTTT
V: TRBV11-2; size: once; J: TRBJ2-1; D: TRBD1; CDR3: CASSVSGTAVNEQFF; DNA: TGTGCCAGCAGCGTTTCCGGGACAGCAGTCAATGAGCAGTTCTTC
V: TRBV6-5; size: -; J: TRBJ2-2; D: -; CDR3: CASSWGGFTGELFF; DNA: TGTGCCAGCAGTTGGGGAGGTTTCACCGGGGAGCTGTTTTTT
V: TRBV5-5; size: -; J: TRBJ2-3; D: -; CDR3: CASSLDRTSTDTQYF; DNA: TGTGCCAGCAGCTTGGATCGGACTAGCACAGATACGCAGTATTTT
V: TRBV27; size: once; J: TRBJ2-3; D: TRBD2; CDR3: CASSLRAGVDTQYF; DNA: TGTGCCAGCAGTTTAAGAGCGGGAGTAGATACGCAGTATTTT
V: TRBV30; size: few; J: TRBJ2-7; D: -; CDR3: CAWSVGGRTLYEQYF; DNA: TGTGCCTGGAGTGTTGGGGGCCGAACCCTCTACGAGCAGTACTTC
V: TRBV29-1; size: -; J: TRBJ1-1; D: -; CDR3: CSGSDLRTEAFF; DNA: TGCAGCGGGTCGGACTTACGTACTGAAGCTTTCTTT
V: TRBV7-2; size: -; J: TRBJ2-7; D: -; CDR3: CASSPTYEQYF; DNA: TGTGCCAGCAGCCCCACCTACGAGCAGTACTTC
V: TRBV6-6; size: -; J: TRBJ2-1; D: TRBD2; CDR3: CASSYSSSGNGEQFF; DNA: TGTGCCAGCAGTTACTCGAGTAGCGGGAATGGTGAGCAGTTCTTC
V: TRBV5-4; size: -; J: TRBJ2-7; D: TRBD1; CDR3: CASSLEVSPTGGAGQYF; DNA: TGTGCCAGCAGCTTGGAAGTCTCCCCGACAGGGGGCGCGGGGCAGTACTTC
V: TRBV9; size: -; J: TRBJ2-1; D: TRBD1; CDR3: CASSPKLGQGFYNEQFF; DNA: TGTGCCAGCAGCCCGAAGTTGGGACAGGGCTTCTACAATGAGCAGTTCTTC
V: TRBV27; size: -; J: TRBJ2-2; D: TRBD2; CDR3: CASSSGLAGDRNTGELFF; DNA: TGTGCCAGCAGTTCCGGACTAGCGGGAGATCGGAACACCGGGGAGCTGTTTTTT
V: TRBV27; size: -; J: TRBJ2-7; D: TRBD2; CDR3: CASSLGTSGSYEQYF; DNA: TGTGCCAGCAGTTTAGGGACTAGCGGCTCCTACGAGCAGTACTTC
V: TRBV13; size: -; J: TRBJ2-1; D: TRBD2; CDR3: CASELAENNEQFF; DNA: TGTGCCAGCGAACTAGCGGAGAACAATGAGCAGTTCTTC
V: TRBV7-9; size: -; J: TRBJ2-1; D: TRBD2; CDR3: CASSPKGGGRAREQFF; DNA: TGTGCCAGCAGCCCGAAAGGGGGCGGGAGGGCCCGTGAGCAGTTCTTC
V: TRBV15; size: -; J: TRBJ2-7; D: TRBD2; CDR3: CATSTYGGSSYEQYF; DNA: TGTGCCACCAGCACTTATGGCGGGAGCTCCTACGAGCAGTACTTC
V: TRBV19; size: -; J: TRBJ2-7; D: -; CDR3: CASSGPGYEQYF; DNA: TGTGCCAGTAGTGGGCCAGGCTACGAGCAGTACTTC
V: TRBV5-1; size: few; J: TRBJ1-1; D: TRBD1; CDR3: CASSPGTGRGAFF; DNA: TGCGCCAGCAGCCCGGGGACAGGGAGGGGAGCTTTCTTT
V: TRBV6-1; size: few; J: TRBJ2-2; D: TRBD2; CDR3: CASSEYLLAGSIANTGELFF; DNA: TGTGCCAGCAGTGAGTACTTGCTAGCGGGATCTATCGCGAACACCGGGGAGCTGTTTTTT
V: TRBV27; size: -; J: TRBJ2-7; D: TRBD2; CDR3: CASSSPGLSYEQYF; DNA: TGTGCCAGCAGTTCCCCGGGACTATCCTACGAGCAGTACTTC
V: TRBV4-1; size: -; J: TRBJ2-7; D: -; CDR3: CASSQDREQYF; DNA: TGCGCCAGCAGCCAAGACCGCGAGCAGTACTTC
V: TRBV12-2; size: once; J: TRBJ2-1; D: -; CDR3: CASRLVGTPKQFF; DNA: TGTGCAAGTCGCTTAGTGGGCACCCCTAAGCAGTTCTTC
V: TRBV7-9; size: -; J: TRBJ2-7; D: TRBD1; CDR3: CASSLDRGRGNEQYF; DNA: TGTGCCAGCAGCTTAGACAGGGGCCGTGGTAACGAGCAGTACTTC
V: TRBV15; size: -; J: TRBJ2-7; D: TRBD2; CDR3: CATSRDRGESYEQYF; DNA: TGTGCCACCAGCAGAGATCGGGGGGAGTCCTACGAGCAGTACTTC
V: TRBV5-1; size: -; J: TRBJ2-7; D: TRBD1; CDR3: CASSPIGTVSSYEQYF; DNA: TGCGCCAGCAGCCCCATTGGGACAGTAAGCTCCTACGAGCAGTACTTC
V: TRBV25-1; size: -; J: TRBJ2-7; D: -; CDR3: CASSAGHMVNEQYF; DNA: TGTGCCAGCAGTGCGGGACACATGGTCAACGAGCAGTACTTC
V: TRBV9; size: -; J: TRBJ2-1; D: -; CDR3: CASSVESGAPYNEQFF; DNA: TGTGCCAGCAGCGTAGAATCAGGGGCCCCCTACAATGAGCAGTTCTTC
V: TRBV27; size: -; J: TRBJ2-7; D: -; CDR3: CASSLSGGRGYEQYF; DNA: TGTGCCAGCAGTTTATCTGGGGGGCGCGGGTACGAGCAGTACTTC
V: TRBV28; size: -; J: TRBJ2-3; D: -; CDR3: CASIYRDSYTDTQYF; DNA: TGTGCCAGCATCTACCGGGACTCCTACACAGATACGCAGTATTTT
V: TRBV28; size: once; J: TRBJ2-7; D: TRBD2; CDR3: CASTGLAGEGGHEQYF; DNA: TGTGCCAGCACCGGACTAGCGGGAGAGGGGGGCCACGAGCAGTACTTC
V: TRBV19; size: -; J: TRBJ2-1; D: TRBD2; CDR3: CASSMTSGLYNEQFF; DNA: TGTGCCAGTAGTATGACTAGCGGGTTATACAATGAGCAGTTCTTC
V: TRBV14; size: -; J: TRBJ2-3; D: -; CDR3: CASSPTGRVTDTQYF; DNA: TGTGCCAGCAGCCCAACAGGGAGGGTAACAGATACGCAGTATTTT
V: TRBV7-9; size: -; J: TRBJ1-3; D: -; CDR3: CASSSNQNQGPGNTIYF; DNA: TGTGCCAGCAGCTCAAATCAAAACCAGGGACCTGGAAACACCATATATTTT
V: TRBV4-1; size: -; J: TRBJ2-2; D: TRBD2; CDR3: CASSPGFSGRRSTGELFF; DNA: TGCGCCAGCAGCCCAGGCTTCTCCGGGAGGCGGAGCACCGGGGAGCTGTTTTTT
V: TRBV29-1; size: -; J: TRBJ2-1; D: -; CDR3: CSVESPGLLMKQFF; DNA: TGCAGCGTTGAATCTCCGGGACTGTTAATGAAGCAGTTCTTC
V: TRBV9; size: -; J: TRBJ2-7; D: -; CDR3: CASSVESGIEYEQYF; DNA: TGTGCCAGCAGCGTAGAATCAGGTATCGAATACGAGCAGTACTTC
V: TRBV27; size: once; J: TRBJ1-1; D: -; CDR3: CASSLNVRWQAFF; DNA: TGTGCCAGCAGTTTAAATGTTCGGTGGCAAGCTTTCTTT